These 26 T cell receptor beta chains were all obtained from the same sample, sequenced in a study of blood T cell repertoires in COVID-19. Profiled with immunoSEQ multiplex PCR; TCRdb holds only in-frame clones, not every one. The sample has hundreds of thousands of clones; about 90% are singletons. Sequenced: peripheral blood. The receptors here all came from a woman aged 18-29 years who had recovered from COVID-19.

This sequence joins TRBV6-5 and TRBJ1-1; weak D call: TRBD1 (6 bases). This CDR3 comprises 15 residues. With 6 bases removed from V and 0 bases from J, the gap between germline ends came to 14 bases. In germline, CDR1 is MNHEY, CDR2 SVGAGI. The CDR3 spells CASRQDRNMNTEAFF. The CDR3 bases are TGTGCCAGCAGGCAGGACAGAAACATGAACACTGAAGCTTTCTTT.

The J gene is TRBJ2-2, the V gene TRBV24-1; no clear D gene. Trimming stripped 4 bases from V and 3 bases from J, with 17 bases between. This CDR3 is built from 17 residues. Germline-derived CDR1 and CDR2 are KGHDR and SFDVKD. The CDR3 nucleotides are TGTGCCACCAGTGACCGCCTAGTGTTTCGGGACACCGGGGAGCTGTTTTTT. Translated: CATSDRLVFRDTGELFF.

V gene TRBV25-1 combines with J gene TRBJ1-3; no definite D call. The CDR3 contains 14 residues. Germline-derived CDR1 and CDR2 are MGHDK and SYGVNS. The V gene lost 6 bases and the J gene lost 2 bases, with 11 bases spanning the gap. The CDR3 DNA sequence: TGTGCCAGCAGCCGCGCGGCGGCTGGAAACACCATATATTTT. Encoded protein: CASSRAAAGNTIYF.

This rearrangement joins TRBV7-2 to TRBJ1-5, with D unclear. V gave up 1 base and J gave up 11 bases, with 12 bases separating them. CDR1 and CDR2 (germline): SGHTA, FQGNSA. The CDR3 consists of 13 residues. The CDR3 region has the DNA TGTGCCAGCAGCTTAGAACGGAACGGGGCCCAGCATTTT. It yields the protein CASSLERNGAQHF.

The gene calls are TRBV7-2 and TRBJ1-5, with D unresolved. CDR1 is SGHTA, CDR2 FQGNSA, per germline. V shed 4 bases and J shed 6 bases, with 10 bases lying between them. The CDR3 covers 13 residues. CDR3 coding DNA: TGTGCCAGCAGCTCGCCCACTTCTCAGCCCCAGCATTTT. This sequence encodes CASSSPTSQPQHF.

This chain links TRBV9 with TRBJ2-1; 11 bases align to TRBD1. Per the germline V gene, CDR1 is SGDLS and CDR2 is YYNGEE. V lost 4 bases to trimming and J lost 7 bases; unmatched junction nucleotides: 10. This CDR3 region has 16 residues. CDR3 region: CASSIHRDRGANEQFF. The DNA for the CDR3 is TGTGCCAGCAGCATCCACCGGGACAGGGGGGCTAATGAGCAGTTCTTC.

This chain links TRBV3-1 (or the pseudogene TRBV3-2) with TRBJ2-3; D gene ambiguous. The CDR3 runs to 13 residues. Germline V gene lookup returns CDR1 LGHDT and CDR2 YNNKEL (reference sequence). Between the trimmed V and J ends, which lost 3 bases and 3 bases, there was a span of 7 bases. CDR3 sequence: CASSQALTDTQYF. The CDR3 DNA sequence: TGTGCCAGCAGCCAGGCACTAACAGATACGCAGTATTTT.

The genes are TRBV27 and TRBJ1-1, with 10 bases fitting TRBD1. Germline V gives CDR1 MNHEY, CDR2 SMNVEV (reference sequence). V shed 3 bases, J shed 10 bases, and the junction held 8 bases outside the gene matches. The CDR3 runs to 14 residues. The CDR3 coding sequence is TGTGCCAGCAGTTTCGGGACAGGGGCAAGGCTAGCTTTCTTT. This encodes CASSFGTGARLAFF.

This chain connects TRBV11-2 to TRBJ2-3; 8 bases are shared with TRBD2. Unmatched junction bases numbered 9, after V lost 6 bases and J lost 1 base. Germline lookup yields CDR1 SGHAT and CDR2 FQNNGV. This CDR3 has 16 amino acids. The chain's CDR3 is CASRRHSGTGTDTQYF. CDR3 DNA sequence: TGTGCCAGCAGAAGACATAGCGGGACCGGCACAGATACGCAGTATTTT.

This chain links TRBV15 with TRBJ1-2; D is perhaps TRBD1 (5 bases). This CDR3 region has 15 residues. Germline-derived CDR1 and CDR2 are LNHNV and YYDKDF (reference sequence). Trimming removed 0 bases at V and 8 bases at J, with 16 bases between. Here the CDR3 reads CATSRELRDQGGYTF. CDR3 coding DNA: TGTGCCACCAGCAGAGAGTTGCGGGACCAGGGCGGCTACACCTTC. Using reference TRBV15 and TRBJ1-2 for the parts outside the CDR3, the full variable domain is DAMVIQNPRYQVTQFGKPVTLSCSQTLNHNVMYWYQQKSSQAPKLLFHYYDKDFNNEADTPDNFQSRRPNTSFCFLDIRSPGLGDTAMYLCATSRELRDQGGYTFGSGTRLTVV.

V usage is TRBV7-2 and J usage is TRBJ1-2; 9 bases line up with TRBD1. V shed 4 bases and J 8 bases; nucleotides not matched to a gene: 5. From germline, CDR1 is SGHTA and CDR2 FQGNSA. The CDR3 spans 13 residues. The CDR3 loop reads CASSSTGGGGYTF. The CDR3 region has the DNA TGTGCCAGCAGCTCGACAGGGGGTGGAGGCTACACCTTC.

CDR3 nucleotides: TGTGCTAGTGGTTTGGTCCTAAGACAGGGGGCCTACTATGGCTACACCTTC. It encodes CASGLVLRQGAYYGYTF. The gene calls are TRBV12-5 and TRBJ1-2; 10 nucleotides agree with TRBD1. V lost 0 bases and J lost 3; bases outside the gene matches: 7. This CDR3 comprises 17 residues. From germline, CDR1 is LGHNT and CDR2 FRNRAP.

Note on this clone: The same CDR3 is also encoded by other DNA sequences in this sample. The chain uses TRBV6-2 or TRBV6-3 and TRBJ2-1; a possible D gene is TRBD2 (6 bases). Trimming took off 0 bases at V and 0 bases at J, with 6 bases between the two ends. Per the germline V gene, CDR1 is MNHEY and CDR2 is SVGEGT. The CDR3 contains 15 residues. In nucleotides, the CDR3 is TGTGCCAGCAGTTACTCGGGGGGCTCCTACAATGAGCAGTTCTTC. Translation: CASSYSGGSYNEQFF.

The V call is TRBV3-1 (or the pseudogene TRBV3-2), the J call TRBJ2-1; 12 positions agree with TRBD2. In germline, CDR1 is LGHDT, CDR2 YNNKEL (reference sequence). J was trimmed by 0 bases and V by 7 bases; bases with no gene match: 13. The CDR3 covers 19 residues. CDR3: CASIKIGTSGSSSYNEQFF. The CDR3 DNA sequence: TGTGCCAGCATCAAAATAGGGACTAGCGGGTCGAGCTCCTACAATGAGCAGTTCTTC.

This clone was recorded only once. V is TRBV7-2 and J is TRBJ2-3, with 12 bases fitting TRBD2. CDR1 and CDR2 (germline): SGHTA, FQGNSA. Trimming cost V 5 bases and J 6 bases; bases outside gene matches: 6. The CDR3 runs 15 residues. The CDR3 coding sequence is TGTGCCAGCAGCCCTGGACTAGCGGGACCGGATACGCAGTATTTT. Translated: CASSPGLAGPDTQYF.

The chain recombines TRBV11-3 with TRBJ1-1; D unclear. Germline V gene lookup returns CDR1 SGHNT and CDR2 YENEEA. V was cut by 2 bases and J by 0 bases, with 10 bases left in between. The CDR3 sequence is 15 residues long. The DNA of the CDR3 is TGTGCCAGCAGCTTACTGGGCACGATGAACACTGAAGCTTTCTTT. It codes for CASSLLGTMNTEAFF. The whole variable domain, filled in from reference TRBV11-3 and TRBJ1-1, reads EAGVVQSPRYKIIEKKQPVAFWCNPISGHNTLYWYLQNLGQGPELLIRYENEEAVDDSQLPKDRFSAERLKGVDSTLKIQPAELGDSAVYLCASSLLGTMNTEAFFGQGTRLTVV.

The J gene is TRBJ2-1, the V gene TRBV3-1 (or the pseudogene TRBV3-2); 14 bases align to TRBD2. Trimming cost V 0 bases and J 0 bases; bases outside gene matches: 4. This CDR3 comprises 19 residues. Germline CDR1 LGHDT, CDR2 YNNKEL (reference sequence). In DNA, the CDR3 is TGTGCCAGCAGCCAAGATTTGACTAGCGGGAGGGCCTCCTACAATGAGCAGTTCTTC. This encodes CASSQDLTSGRASYNEQFF.

The J gene is TRBJ1-4, the V gene TRBV2, with D unclear. Germline CDR1 is SNHLY and CDR2 is FYNNEI. CDR3 length equals 15 residues. V shed 4 bases and J shed 0 bases, with 9 bases lying between them. CDR3 amino acids: CASSGARTTNEKLFF. CDR3 nucleotides: TGTGCCAGCAGTGGGGCCAGGACAACTAATGAAAAACTGTTTTTT.

This clone is a singleton in its sample. The rearrangement links TRBV25-1 to TRBJ1-1; 11 bases are a match to TRBD1. V shed 0 bases and J 3 bases; nucleotides not matched to a gene: 3. Germline loops: CDR1 MGHDK, CDR2 SYGVNS. The CDR3 spans 16 residues. The chain's CDR3 is CASSEYPDRGHTEAFF. The CDR3 DNA follows: TGTGCCAGCAGTGAATACCCGGACAGGGGGCACACTGAAGCTTTCTTT.

This clone was observed a single time. The rearrangement uses TRBV10-3 and TRBJ2-1; 7 nucleotides line up with TRBD1. The germline V gene has CDR1 ENHRY and CDR2 SYGVKD. The V gene end was trimmed by 5 bases and the J gene end by 2 bases; junction bases not matched to a gene: 9. This CDR3 is 16 amino acids long. This CDR3 reads CAISRQGGSPYNEQFF. CDR3 sequence (DNA): TGTGCCATCAGTCGACAGGGTGGAAGCCCCTACAATGAGCAGTTCTTC.

The gene calls are TRBV29-1 and TRBJ1-1; D uncertain. The CDR3 runs to 14 residues. With 7 bases removed from V and 1 base from J, the gap between germline ends came to 16 bases. Looked up from germline, CDR1 is SQVTM and CDR2 is ANQGSEA. The CDR3 sequence is CSGLGRAGNTEAFF. CDR3 DNA sequence: TGCAGCGGCCTCGGGAGGGCCGGGAACACTGAAGCTTTCTTT.

This chain connects TRBV13 to TRBJ1-2, with D perhaps TRBD1 (5 bases). The CDR3 loop spans 13 amino acids. Trimming cost V 5 bases and J 3 bases, with 10 bases left between them. CDR1 is PRHDT, CDR2 FYEKMQ, per germline (reference sequence). CDR3 sequence (DNA): TGTGCCAGCAGCCAACAGGTCTACTATGGCTACACCTTC. This codes for CASSQQVYYGYTF.

The chain combines TRBV14 with TRBJ1-2; TRBD1 aligns across 9 bases. Germline CDR1 reads SGHDN; CDR2 reads FVKESK. The CDR3 contains 15 residues. Trimming took 6 bases from V and 4 from J; bases not matched to a gene: 9. CDR3 nucleotide sequence: TGTGCCAGCAGTGGCCGGGACAGGGTTGGCTATGGCTACACCTTC. As protein: CASSGRDRVGYGYTF.

The chain uses TRBV2 and TRBJ1-1; possibly TRBD1 for D (5 bases). V was clipped by 6 bases and J by 0 bases, with 8 bases between them. The CDR3 is 13 residues long. Germline values: CDR1 SNHLY, CDR2 FYNNEI. The CDR3 loop is CASSLTVNTEAFF. The DNA for the CDR3 is TGTGCCAGCAGCCTGACAGTGAACACTGAAGCTTTCTTT.

V is TRBV18 and J is TRBJ2-7; TRBD1 agrees at 7 bases. The V gene end was trimmed by 2 bases and the J gene end by 0 bases; junction bases not matched to a gene: 7. This CDR3 region has 16 residues. CDR1 KGHSH and CDR2 LQKENI come from the germline V gene. The CDR3 nucleotides read TGTGCCAGCTCACCATCGGGGACAGCTAGCTCCTACGAGCAGTACGTC. As protein: CASSPSGTASSYEQYV.

V is TRBV11-2 and J is TRBJ2-7; 9 positions agree with TRBD1. J gave up 3 bases and V 0 bases, and 0 bases lay outside the gene matches. CDR1 and CDR2 from the germline V gene are SGHAT and FQNNGV. The CDR3 runs to 14 residues. In DNA form, the CDR3 reads TGTGCCAGCAGCTTAGAGGGACAGGGCTACGAGCAGTACGTC. It is translated as CASSLEGQGYEQYV.